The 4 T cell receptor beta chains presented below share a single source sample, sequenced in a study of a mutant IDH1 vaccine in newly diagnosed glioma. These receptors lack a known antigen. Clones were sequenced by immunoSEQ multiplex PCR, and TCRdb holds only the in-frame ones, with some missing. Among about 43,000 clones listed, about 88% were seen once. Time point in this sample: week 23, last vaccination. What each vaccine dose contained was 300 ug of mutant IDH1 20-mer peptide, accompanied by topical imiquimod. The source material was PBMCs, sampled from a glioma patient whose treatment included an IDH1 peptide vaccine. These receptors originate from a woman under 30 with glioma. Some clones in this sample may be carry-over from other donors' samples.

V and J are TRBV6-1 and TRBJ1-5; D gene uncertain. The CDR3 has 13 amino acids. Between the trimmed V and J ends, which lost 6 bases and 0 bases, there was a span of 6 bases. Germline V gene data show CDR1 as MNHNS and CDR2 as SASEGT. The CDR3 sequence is CASRLSSNQPQHF. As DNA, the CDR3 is TGTGCCAGCAGGCTCAGTAGCAATCAGCCCCAGCATTTT.

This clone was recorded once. The CDR3 sequence: CASSFLGTPFAKIQETQYF. The CDR3 DNA reads as TGTGCCAGCAGCTTTCTCGGGACTCCGTTCGCAAAGATCCAAGAGACCCAGTACTTC. The chain couples TRBV5-6 to TRBJ2-5; D might be TRBD2 (6 bases). Trimming took 2 bases from V and 1 from J, leaving 24 bases between them. The CDR3 is 19 amino acids. CDR1 and CDR2 from the germline V gene are SGHDT and YYEEEE.

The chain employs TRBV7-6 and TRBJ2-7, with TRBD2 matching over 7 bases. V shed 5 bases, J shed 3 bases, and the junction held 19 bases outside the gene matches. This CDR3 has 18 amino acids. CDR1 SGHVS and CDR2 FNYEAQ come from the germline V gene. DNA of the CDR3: TGTGCCAGCAGCCCCGGGGGGTTGGACCCGCTGGGGGACTACGAGCAGTACTTC. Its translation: CASSPGGLDPLGDYEQYF. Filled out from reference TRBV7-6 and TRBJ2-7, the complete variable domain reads GAGVSQSPRYKVTKRGQDVALRCDPISGHVSLYWYRQALGQGPEFLTYFNYEAQQDKSGLPNDRFSAERPEGSISTLTIQRTEQRDSAMYRCASSPGGLDPLGDYEQYFGPGTRLTVT.

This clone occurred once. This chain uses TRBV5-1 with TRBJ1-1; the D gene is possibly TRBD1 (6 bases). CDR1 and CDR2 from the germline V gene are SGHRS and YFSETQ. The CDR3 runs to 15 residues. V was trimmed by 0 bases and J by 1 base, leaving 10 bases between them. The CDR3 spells CASSLEQGRNTEAFF. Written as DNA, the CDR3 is TGCGCCAGCAGCTTGGAACAGGGCCGGAACACTGAAGCTTTCTTT.